The T cell receptor (beta chain) under discussion was sequenced for a study of identifying expanded T cells in peripheral blood. Assay used: immunoSEQ multiplex PCR; TCRdb lists only in-frame clones, some missing. The sample has 80,000 to 90,000 clones, about 90% seen once. There are 15 residues in the CDR3. The ends were cut back, 6 bases at V and 7 bases at J, with 19 bases in the middle. In germline, CDR1 is MNHNS, CDR2 SASEGT. The chain combines TRBV6-1 with TRBJ2-1, with D tentatively TRBD1 or TRBD2 (5 bases each). This clonotype was obtained from a person aged 18 to 69 in good health. What was sequenced was blood. CDR3 sequence (DNA): TGTGCCAGCAGCAATGAAAGGGAGACAGTGAATGAGCAGTTCTTC. Protein: CASSNERETVNEQFF.